These 14 T cell receptor beta chains share one sample of origin, sequenced in a study of Graves' ophthalmopathy and Graves' hyperthyroidism. Amplified TCR beta CDR3 regions were obtained using RNA transcripts as template. The workflow started with a first-round RT-PCR run with HTBI primers and then moved on to a second-round multiplex PCR. TCRdb reanalysed the multiplex PCR reads using MiXCR and keeps one entry per CDR3 protein. The sample holds about half a million distinct CDR3 sequences; roughly an eighth are singletons and the top ten take around 9.8%. The sequenced sample was blood. The receptors originated from a woman between 25 and 40 years old with Graves' ophthalmopathy.

There are many counts of this clonotype. The rearrangement uses TRBV20-1 and TRBJ2-5, with no clear D. Germline loops: CDR1 DFQATT, CDR2 SNEGSKA (reference sequence). This CDR3 contains 11 residues. Trimming removed 5 bases from V and 3 bases from J, with 7 bases in between. In nucleotides, the CDR3 is TGCAGTGCTGGGATAAAAGAGACCCAGTACTTC. Translation: CSAGIKETQYF.

This clonotype was seen ten or more times. This chain joins TRBV20-1 and TRBJ1-1; no clear D. This CDR3 spans 15 amino acids. CDR1 and CDR2 from the germline V gene are DFQATT and SNEGSKA (reference sequence). V was trimmed by 0 bases and J by 11 bases, leaving 22 bases between them. The CDR3 loop is CSAREPLSGPEVAFF. CDR3 sequence (DNA): TGCAGTGCTAGAGAGCCCCTTTCTGGACCCGAAGTGGCTTTCTTT.

In this sample, this clonotype turned up many times. One end of the junction fails to match germline, which may point to a read error. The chain combines TRBV29-1 with TRBJ2-7, with D possibly being TRBD2 (5 bases). The germline V gene has CDR1 SQVTM and CDR2 ANQGSEA. CDR3 length equals 15 residues. In DNA, the CDR3 is TGCAGCGATCGAACTAGAGAACGTGGCTCCTACGAGCAGCACTTC. The encoded protein is CSDRTRERGSYEQHF.

This clonotype was seen repeatedly, ten times or more. The gene calls are TRBV10-3 and TRBJ2-2; D possibly corresponds to TRBD1 (6 bases). The germline CDR1 and CDR2 sequences are ENHRY and SYGVKD. The CDR3 is 15 amino acids. Trimming cost V 2 bases and J 4 bases, with 11 bases left between them. CDR3 residues: CAISELRGGTGELFF. CDR3 bases: TGTGCCATCAGTGAGCTAAGAGGGGGCACCGGGGAGCTGTTTTTT.

This clonotype was detected many times. This chain uses TRBV7-3 with TRBJ2-2; D is uncertain. Germline V CDR1 and CDR2: SGHTA, FQGTGA. The CDR3 is made up of 15 amino acids. The V and J ends lost 2 bases and 4 bases respectively, with 11 bases between them. CDR3 nucleotides: TGTGCCAGCAGCTTATTATCGTCGAGCACCGGGGAGCTGTTTTTT. This sequence encodes CASSLLSSSTGELFF.

This clonotype was counted only a few times. J is TRBJ1-1 and V is TRBV19; no clear D. The CDR3 runs 14 residues. V shed 4 bases and J shed 0 bases, with 9 bases lying between them. Looked up from germline, CDR1 is LNHDA and CDR2 is SQIVND (reference sequence). CDR3 sequence: CASSTLRVNTEAFF. The CDR3 bases are TGTGCCAGTAGTACGCTACGGGTGAACACTGAAGCTTTCTTT. Full variable domain (missing parts from reference TRBV19 and TRBJ1-1): DGGITQSPKYLFRKEGQNVTLSCEQNLNHDAMYWYRQDPGQGLRLIYYSQIVNDFQKGDIAEGYSVSREKKESFPLTVTSAQKNPTAFYLCASSTLRVNTEAFFGQGTRLTVV.

CDR3 sequence reads: CSCRGSPYEQYF. For the CDR3, the DNA is TGCAGTTGCCGAGGGAGCCCCTACGAGCAGTACTTC. The chain is built from TRBV20-1 and TRBJ2-7, with D perhaps TRBD2 (5 bases). The germline V gene has CDR1 DFQATT and CDR2 SNEGSKA (reference sequence). V was shortened by 8 bases and J by 2 bases, with 13 bases between the two germline ends. The CDR3 sequence is 12 residues long.

The table lists this clonotype with many counts. The chain combines TRBV20-1 with TRBJ2-6; 7 bases are a match to TRBD1. CDR3 length equals 17 residues. V gave up 3 bases and J gave up 0 bases; unmatched junction bases: 8. Germline lookup yields CDR1 DFQATT and CDR2 SNEGSKA (reference sequence). This CDR3 reads CSASPGQAYSGANVLTF. The CDR3 region has the DNA TGCAGTGCTAGTCCCGGACAGGCTTACTCTGGGGCCAACGTCCTGACTTTC.

This clonotype came up many times. The gene calls are TRBV20-1 and TRBJ2-5; a possible D gene is TRBD2 (6 bases). V lost 3 bases and J 3 bases, leaving 20 bases between the germline ends. This CDR3 is 16 amino acids long. Germline loops: CDR1 DFQATT, CDR2 SNEGSKA (reference sequence). CDR3 in DNA: TGCAGTGCTAGTGGGGCGGGAAACTTGGGGGAAGAGACCCAGTACTTC. It is translated as CSASGAGNLGEETQYF.

With regard to this clonotype: This may be a read error, as it is one base from a much larger clone. As the CDR3 is not closed by the conserved phenylalanine or tryptophan, this likely results from a read error. This chain connects TRBV30 to TRBJ2-7, with 10 bases aligning to TRBD1. This CDR3 comprises 16 residues. The germline gives CDR1 GTSNPN, CDR2 SVGIG (reference sequence). The J segment lost 3 bases and the V segment lost 1 base, leaving 9 bases of the junction unmatched. The CDR3 loop is CAWSAYPRTGGYEQYL. In DNA form, the CDR3 reads TGTGCCTGGAGTGCCTACCCGAGGACAGGGGGCTACGAGCAGTACCTC.

This clonotype was seen many times. This chain links TRBV11-2 with TRBJ2-7; 7 nucleotides line up with TRBD1. CDR3 length: 15 residues. The germline CDR1 and CDR2 sequences are SGHAT and FQNNGV. V lost 1 base to trimming and J lost 3 bases; unmatched junction nucleotides: 6. The CDR3 spells CASSLVRQGVYEQYF. The CDR3 coding sequence is TGTGCCAGCAGCTTAGTACGGCAGGGGGTCTACGAGCAGTACTTC.

Ten or more counts support this clonotype. The J gene is TRBJ2-7, the V gene TRBV20-1; D possibly uses TRBD1 or TRBD2 (5 bases each). The ends were cut back, 3 bases at V and 4 bases at J, with 13 bases in the middle. Germline CDR1 reads DFQATT; CDR2 reads SNEGSKA (reference sequence). The CDR3 contains 13 residues. CDR3 amino acids: CSASPDGGYEQYF. For the CDR3, the DNA is TGCAGTGCTAGCCCGGATGGGGGTTACGAGCAGTACTTC.

The table lists this clonotype with many counts. The V call is TRBV5-1, the J call TRBJ1-2; D is ambiguous. V lost 0 bases and J lost 6, with 18 bases in between. The CDR3 is 16 residues long. The germline CDR1 and CDR2 sequences are SGHRS and YFSETQ. The CDR3 DNA reads as TGCGCCAGCAGCTTGGATGGTCGAGGGATCATAAATGGCTACACCTTC. Translating gives CASSLDGRGIINGYTF.

The V call is TRBV2, the J call TRBJ2-1, with TRBD2 matching 12 bases. V shed 4 bases and J 8 bases; nucleotides not matched to a gene: 9. The CDR3 has 16 residues. CDR1 and CDR2 (germline): SNHLY, FYNNEI. The CDR3 DNA is TGTGCCAGCAGTGGGCTAGCGGGGGGGTGGCTTGATGAGCAGTTCTTC. Its translation is CASSGLAGGWLDEQFF.